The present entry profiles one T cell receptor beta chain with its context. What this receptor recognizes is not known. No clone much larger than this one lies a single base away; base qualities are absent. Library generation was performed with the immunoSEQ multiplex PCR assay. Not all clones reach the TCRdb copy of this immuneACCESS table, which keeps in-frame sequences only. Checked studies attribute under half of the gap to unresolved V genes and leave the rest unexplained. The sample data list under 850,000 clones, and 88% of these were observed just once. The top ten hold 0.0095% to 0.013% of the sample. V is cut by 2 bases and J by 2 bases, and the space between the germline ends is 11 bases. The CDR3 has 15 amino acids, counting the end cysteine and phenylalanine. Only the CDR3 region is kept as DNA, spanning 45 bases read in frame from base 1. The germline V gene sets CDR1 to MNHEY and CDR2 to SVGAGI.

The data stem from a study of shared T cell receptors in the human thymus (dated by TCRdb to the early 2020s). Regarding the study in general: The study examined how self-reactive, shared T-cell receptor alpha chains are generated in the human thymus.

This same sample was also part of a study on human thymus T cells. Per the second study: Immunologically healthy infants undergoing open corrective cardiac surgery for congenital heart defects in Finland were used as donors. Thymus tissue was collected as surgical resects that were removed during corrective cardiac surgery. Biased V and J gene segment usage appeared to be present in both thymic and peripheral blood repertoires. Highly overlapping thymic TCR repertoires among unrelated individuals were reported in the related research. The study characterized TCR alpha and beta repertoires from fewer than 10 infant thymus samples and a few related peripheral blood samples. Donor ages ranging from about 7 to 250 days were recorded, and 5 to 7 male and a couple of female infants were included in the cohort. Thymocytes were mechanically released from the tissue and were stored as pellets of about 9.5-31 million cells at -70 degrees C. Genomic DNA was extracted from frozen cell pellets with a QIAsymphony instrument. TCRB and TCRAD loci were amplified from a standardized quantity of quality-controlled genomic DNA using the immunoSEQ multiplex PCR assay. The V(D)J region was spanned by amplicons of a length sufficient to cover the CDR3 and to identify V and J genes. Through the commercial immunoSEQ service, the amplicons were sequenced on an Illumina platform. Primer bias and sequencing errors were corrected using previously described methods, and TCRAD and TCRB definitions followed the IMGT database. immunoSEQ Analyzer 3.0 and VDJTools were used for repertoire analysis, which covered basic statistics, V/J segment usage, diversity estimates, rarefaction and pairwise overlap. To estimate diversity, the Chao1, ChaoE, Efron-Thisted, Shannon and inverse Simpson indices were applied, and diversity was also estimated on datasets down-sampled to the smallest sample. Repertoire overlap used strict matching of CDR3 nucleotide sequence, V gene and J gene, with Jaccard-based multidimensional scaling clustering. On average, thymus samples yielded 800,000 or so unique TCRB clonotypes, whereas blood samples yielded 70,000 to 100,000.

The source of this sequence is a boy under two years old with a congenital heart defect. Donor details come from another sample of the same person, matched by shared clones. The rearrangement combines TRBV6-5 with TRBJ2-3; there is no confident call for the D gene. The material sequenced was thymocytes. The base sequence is TGTGCCAGCAGTTACGGTTATGGAGTCACAGATACGCAGTATTTT. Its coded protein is CASSYGYGVTDTQYF.